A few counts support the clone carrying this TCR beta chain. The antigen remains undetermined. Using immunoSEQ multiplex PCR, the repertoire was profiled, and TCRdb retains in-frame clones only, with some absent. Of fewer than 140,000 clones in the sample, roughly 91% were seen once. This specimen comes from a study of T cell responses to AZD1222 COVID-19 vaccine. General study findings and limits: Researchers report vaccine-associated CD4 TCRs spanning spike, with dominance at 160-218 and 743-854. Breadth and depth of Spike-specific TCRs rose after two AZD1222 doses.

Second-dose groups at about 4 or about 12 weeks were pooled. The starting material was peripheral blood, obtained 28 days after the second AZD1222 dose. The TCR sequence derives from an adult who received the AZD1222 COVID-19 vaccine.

CDR3 sequence: CASGIGGGNTIYF. The DNA for the CDR3 is TGTGCCAGCGGAATAGGGGGAGGAAACACCATATATTTT. The chain recombines TRBV9 with TRBJ1-3; D is perhaps TRBD1 (6 bases). The germline V gene encodes CDR1 SGDLS and CDR2 YYNGEE. With 7 bases removed from V and 4 bases from J, the gap between germline ends came to 12 bases. The CDR3 extends over 13 amino acids.